This T cell receptor (beta chain) was retrieved from a study of shared clonotypes between healthy human individuals. Overall study: Donors consisted of a couple of women and a few men between 18 and 49.

Points from the study as a whole: Depth of sequencing was expected to influence donor clonotype sharing.

Sequencing used immunoSEQ multiplex PCR; TCRdb keeps in-frame clones, though not all of them. Among about 450,000 clones listed, around 80% were seen once. HIV-negative, healthy adults without recent acute infections or vaccinations were the donors. A word on this clone: The antigen is unknown.

Material: PBMCs. The clonotype was recovered from a woman aged 40 to 50 in good health. Some clones in this sample may be carry-over from other donors' samples.

Here the CDR3 DNA reads TGCGCCAGCAGCCAAGATAACAGGGGCGGTGAAAAACTGTTTTTT. Amino acid sequence: CASSQDNRGGEKLFF. V usage is TRBV4-1 and J usage is TRBJ1-4; the match to TRBD1 covers 7 bases. Germline V CDR1 and CDR2: MGHRA, YSYEKL. The V segment lost 0 bases and the J segment 7 bases; nucleotides outside the gene matches: 5. The CDR3 length is 15 residues.